This T cell receptor (beta chain) came from a study of shared clonotypes between healthy human individuals. The repertoire was sequenced with immunoSEQ multiplex PCR; TCRdb's copy has only in-frame clones and lacks some. The data show roughly 2.6 million clones, 90% to 95% seen once. Details on this clone: The same CDR3 can be traced to other DNA sequences in this sample.

This TCR came from a young man in good health. Sequenced sample: naive CD4+ T cells sorted from blood. Specified subset: CD45RA+ positively selected.

The CDR3 loop is CASSLARSTDTQYF. The CDR3 nucleotides read TGTGCCAGCAGCTTAGCACGGAGCACAGATACGCAGTATTTT. The J gene is TRBJ2-3, the V gene TRBV11-3; no reliable D call. The V end lost 1 base, the J end lost 0 bases, and 5 bases lay between the germline ends. CDR1 SGHNT and CDR2 YENEEA come from the germline V gene. The CDR3 loop spans 14 amino acids.